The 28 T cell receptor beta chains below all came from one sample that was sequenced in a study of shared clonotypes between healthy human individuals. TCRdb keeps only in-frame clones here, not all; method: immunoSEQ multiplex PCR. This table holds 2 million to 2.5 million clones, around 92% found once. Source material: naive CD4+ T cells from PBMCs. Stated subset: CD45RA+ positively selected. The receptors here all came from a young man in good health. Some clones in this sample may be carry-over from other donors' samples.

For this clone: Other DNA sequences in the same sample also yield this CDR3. In DNA form, the CDR3 reads TGCGCCAGCAGTCGTCTGACAGGGGCCTACGAGCAGTACTTC. Residues: CASSRLTGAYEQYF. V is TRBV5-1 and J is TRBJ2-7, with 8 bases matching TRBD1. The V gene end was trimmed by 5 bases and the J gene end by 2 bases; junction bases not matched to a gene: 6. CDR3 size: 14 residues. The V gene's germline CDR1 is SGHRS and CDR2 YFSETQ.

CDR3 sequence: CASNPGLAGTAGYNEQFF. CDR3 nucleotide sequence: TGTGCCAGTAATCCGGGACTAGCGGGAACTGCTGGATACAATGAGCAGTTCTTC. The chain joins TRBV28 to TRBJ2-1; 13 nucleotides align to TRBD2. J lost 4 bases, V lost 9 bases, and 15 bases had no gene match. The CDR3 is 18 residues long. Germline CDR1 MDHEN, CDR2 SYDVKM.

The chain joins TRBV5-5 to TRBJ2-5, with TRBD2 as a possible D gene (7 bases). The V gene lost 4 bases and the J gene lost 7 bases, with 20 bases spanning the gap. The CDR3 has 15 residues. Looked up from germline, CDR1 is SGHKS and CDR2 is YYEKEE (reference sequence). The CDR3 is CASSPPSGQGRTQYF. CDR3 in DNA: TGTGCCAGCAGCCCTCCTAGCGGCCAGGGGCGGACCCAGTACTTC.

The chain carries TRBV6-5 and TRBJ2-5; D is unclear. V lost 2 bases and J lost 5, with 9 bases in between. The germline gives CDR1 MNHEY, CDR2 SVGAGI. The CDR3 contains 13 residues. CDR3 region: CASSYPGVETQYF. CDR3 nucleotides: TGTGCCAGCAGTTACCCTGGCGTCGAGACCCAGTACTTC.

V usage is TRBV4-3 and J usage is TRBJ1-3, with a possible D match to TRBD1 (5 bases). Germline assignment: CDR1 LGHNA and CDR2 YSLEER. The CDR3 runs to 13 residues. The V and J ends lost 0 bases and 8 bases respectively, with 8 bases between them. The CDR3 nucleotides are TGCGCCAGCAGCCAAGACAGGGAGGACACCATATATTTT. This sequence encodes CASSQDREDTIYF.

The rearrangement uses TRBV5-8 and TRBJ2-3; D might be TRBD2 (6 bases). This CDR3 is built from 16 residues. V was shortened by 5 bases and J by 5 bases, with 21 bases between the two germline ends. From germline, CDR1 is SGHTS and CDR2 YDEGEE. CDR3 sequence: CASSWAGPPGRDTQYF. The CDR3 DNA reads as TGTGCCAGCAGTTGGGCGGGGCCTCCCGGGAGAGATACGCAGTATTTT.

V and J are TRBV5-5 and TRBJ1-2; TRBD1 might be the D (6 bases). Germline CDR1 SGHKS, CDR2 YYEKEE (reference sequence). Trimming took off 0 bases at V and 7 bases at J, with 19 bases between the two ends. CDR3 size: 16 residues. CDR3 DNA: TGTGCCAGCAGCTTGGTCTCGGGCCCTAAGGGGGGTGGCTACACCTTC. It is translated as CASSLVSGPKGGGYTF.

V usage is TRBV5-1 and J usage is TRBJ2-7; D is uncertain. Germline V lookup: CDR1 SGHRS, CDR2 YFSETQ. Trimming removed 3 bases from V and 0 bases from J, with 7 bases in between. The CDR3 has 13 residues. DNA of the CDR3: TGCGCCAGCAGCTACACCACCTCCTACGAGCAGTACTTC. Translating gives CASSYTTSYEQYF.

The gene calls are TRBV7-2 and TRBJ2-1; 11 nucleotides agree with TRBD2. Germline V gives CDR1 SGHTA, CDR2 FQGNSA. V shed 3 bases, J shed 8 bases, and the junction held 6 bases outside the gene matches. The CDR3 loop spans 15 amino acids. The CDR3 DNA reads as TGTGCCAGCAGCTTGGTCGGGACTAGCGGTCATGAGCAGTTCTTC. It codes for CASSLVGTSGHEQFF.

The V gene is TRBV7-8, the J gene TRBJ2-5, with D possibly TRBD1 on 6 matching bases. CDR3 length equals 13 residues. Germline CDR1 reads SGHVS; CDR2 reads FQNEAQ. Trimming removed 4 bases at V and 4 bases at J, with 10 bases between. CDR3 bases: TGTGCCAGCAGCTCCAGGGGTCCAGAGACCCAGTACTTC. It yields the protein CASSSRGPETQYF. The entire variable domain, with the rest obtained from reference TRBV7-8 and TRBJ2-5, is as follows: GAGVSQSPRYKVAKRGQDVALRCDPISGHVSLFWYQQALGQGPEFLTYFQNEAQLDKSGLPSDRFFAERPEGSVSTLKIQRTQQEDSAVYLCASSSRGPETQYFGPGTRLLVL.

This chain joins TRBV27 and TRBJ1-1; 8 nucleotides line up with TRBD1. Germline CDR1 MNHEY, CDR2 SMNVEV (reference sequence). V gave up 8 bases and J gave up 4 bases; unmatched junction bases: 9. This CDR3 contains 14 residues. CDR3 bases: TGTGCCAGCGGAGTACCAGGGGGCGTCACTGAAGCTTTCTTT. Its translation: CASGVPGGVTEAFF.

The CDR3 spells CASLKTDSRGYTF. The CDR3 DNA follows: TGTGCCAGCCTTAAAACAGATTCCAGAGGCTACACCTTC. The J gene is TRBJ1-2, the V gene TRBV6-6; no reliable D call. Germline CDR1 and CDR2: MNHNY and SVGAGI (reference sequence). V was shortened by 8 bases and J by 8 bases, with 18 bases between the two germline ends. The CDR3 spans 13 residues.

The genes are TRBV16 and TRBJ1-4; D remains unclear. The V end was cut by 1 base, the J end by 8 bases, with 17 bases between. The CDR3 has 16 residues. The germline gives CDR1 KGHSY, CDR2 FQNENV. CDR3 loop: CASSQFSSSWREKLFF. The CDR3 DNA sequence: TGTGCCAGCAGCCAATTTAGCAGCTCCTGGAGAGAAAAACTGTTTTTT.

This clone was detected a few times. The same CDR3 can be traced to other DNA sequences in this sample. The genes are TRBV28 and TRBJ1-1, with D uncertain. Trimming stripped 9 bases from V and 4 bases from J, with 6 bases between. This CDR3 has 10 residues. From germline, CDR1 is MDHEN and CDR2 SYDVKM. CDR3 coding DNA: TGTGCCAGTAGAGGCACTGAAGCTTTCTTT. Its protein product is CASRGTEAFF.

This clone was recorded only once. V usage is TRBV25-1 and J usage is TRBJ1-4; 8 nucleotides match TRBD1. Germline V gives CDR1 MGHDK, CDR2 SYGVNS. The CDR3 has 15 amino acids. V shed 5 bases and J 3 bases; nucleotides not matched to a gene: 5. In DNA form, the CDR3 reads TGTGCCAGCAGTACCGGACAGGGATCTAATGAAAAACTGTTTTTT. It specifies CASSTGQGSNEKLFF.

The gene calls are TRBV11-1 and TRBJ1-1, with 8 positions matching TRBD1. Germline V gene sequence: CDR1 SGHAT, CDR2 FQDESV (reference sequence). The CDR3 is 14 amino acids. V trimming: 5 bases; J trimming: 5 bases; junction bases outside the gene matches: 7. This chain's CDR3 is CASSDPRGRTEAFF. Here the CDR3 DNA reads TGTGCCAGCAGCGACCCCAGGGGGCGGACTGAAGCTTTCTTT.

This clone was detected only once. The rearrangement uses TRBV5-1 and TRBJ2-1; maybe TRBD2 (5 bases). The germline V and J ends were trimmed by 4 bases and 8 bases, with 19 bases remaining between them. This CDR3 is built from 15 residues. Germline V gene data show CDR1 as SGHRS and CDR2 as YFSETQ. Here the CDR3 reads CASSSEGARWDEQFF. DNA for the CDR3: TGCGCCAGCAGCAGCGAGGGTGCCCGCTGGGATGAGCAGTTCTTC.

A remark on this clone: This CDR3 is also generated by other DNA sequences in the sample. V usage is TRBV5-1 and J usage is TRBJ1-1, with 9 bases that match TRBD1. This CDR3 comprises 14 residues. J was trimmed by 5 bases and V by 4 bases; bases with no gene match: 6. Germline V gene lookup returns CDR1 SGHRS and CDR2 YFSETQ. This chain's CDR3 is CASSVGQGGTEAFF. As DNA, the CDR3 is TGCGCCAGCAGCGTGGGACAGGGAGGAACTGAAGCTTTCTTT. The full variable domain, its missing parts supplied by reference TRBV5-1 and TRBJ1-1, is KAGVTQTPRYLIKTRGQQVTLSCSPISGHRSVSWYQQTPGQGLQFLFEYFSETQRNKGNFPGRFSGRQFSNSRSEMNVSTLELGDSALYLCASSVGQGGTEAFFGQGTRLTVV.

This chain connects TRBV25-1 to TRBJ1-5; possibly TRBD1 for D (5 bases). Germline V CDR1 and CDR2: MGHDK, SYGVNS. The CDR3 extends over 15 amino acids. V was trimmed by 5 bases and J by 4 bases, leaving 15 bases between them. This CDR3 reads CASSPTGRANQPQHF. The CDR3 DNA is TGTGCCAGCAGTCCCACAGGACGGGCTAATCAGCCCCAGCATTTT.

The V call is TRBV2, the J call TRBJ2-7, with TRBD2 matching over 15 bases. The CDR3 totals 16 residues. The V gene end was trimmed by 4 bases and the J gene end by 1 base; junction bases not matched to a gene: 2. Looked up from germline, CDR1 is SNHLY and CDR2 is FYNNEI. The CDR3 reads CASSGTSGRGSYEQYF. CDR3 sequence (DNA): TGTGCCAGCAGTGGGACTAGCGGGAGGGGATCCTACGAGCAGTACTTC.

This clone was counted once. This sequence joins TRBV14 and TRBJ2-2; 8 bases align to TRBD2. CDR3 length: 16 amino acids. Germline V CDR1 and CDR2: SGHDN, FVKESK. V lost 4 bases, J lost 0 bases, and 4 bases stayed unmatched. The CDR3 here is CASSPRGLANTGELFF. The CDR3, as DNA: TGTGCCAGCAGCCCACGGGGACTAGCGAACACCGGGGAGCTGTTTTTT.

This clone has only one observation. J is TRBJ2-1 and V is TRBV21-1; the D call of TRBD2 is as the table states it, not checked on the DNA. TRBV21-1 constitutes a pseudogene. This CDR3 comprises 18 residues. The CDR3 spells CASSARPGLAGLYNEQFF. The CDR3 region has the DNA TGTGCCAGCAGCGCGCGCCCTGGACTAGCGGGACTATACAATGAGCAGTTCTTC.

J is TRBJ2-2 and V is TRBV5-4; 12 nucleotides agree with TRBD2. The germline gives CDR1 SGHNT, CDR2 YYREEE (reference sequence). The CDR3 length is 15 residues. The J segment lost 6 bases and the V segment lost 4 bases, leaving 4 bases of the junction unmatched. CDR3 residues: CASSVTSGSAGELFF. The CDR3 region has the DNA TGTGCCAGCAGCGTGACTAGCGGGAGCGCCGGGGAGCTGTTTTTT.

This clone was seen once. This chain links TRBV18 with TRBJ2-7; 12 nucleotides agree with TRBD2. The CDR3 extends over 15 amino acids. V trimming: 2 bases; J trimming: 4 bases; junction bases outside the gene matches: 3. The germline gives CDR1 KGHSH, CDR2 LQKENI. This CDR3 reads CASSPGLAGIYEQYF. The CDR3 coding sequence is TGTGCCAGCTCACCAGGACTAGCGGGGATATACGAGCAGTACTTC. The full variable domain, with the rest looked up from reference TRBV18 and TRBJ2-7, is NAGVMQNPRHLVRRRGQEARLRCSPMKGHSHVYWYRQLPEEGLKFMVYLQKENIIDESGMPKERFSAEFPKEGPSILRIQQVVRGDSAAYFCASSPGLAGIYEQYFGPGTRLTVT.

DNA for the CDR3: TGTGCCAGCAGTTCCGGGACAGTAGGTGAAAAACTGTTTTTT. As protein: CASSSGTVGEKLFF. This chain joins TRBV28 and TRBJ1-4, with 7 nucleotides matching TRBD1. The J segment lost 7 bases and the V segment lost 4 bases, leaving 6 bases of the junction unmatched. The CDR3 is 14 residues long. Per germline, CDR1 MDHEN and CDR2 SYDVKM.

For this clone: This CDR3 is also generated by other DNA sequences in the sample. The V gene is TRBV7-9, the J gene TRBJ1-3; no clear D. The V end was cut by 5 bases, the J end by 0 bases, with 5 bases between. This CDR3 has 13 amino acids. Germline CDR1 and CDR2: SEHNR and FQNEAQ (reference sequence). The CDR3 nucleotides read TGTGCCAGCAGCAGAGACTCTGGAAACACCATATATTTT. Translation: CASSRDSGNTIYF.

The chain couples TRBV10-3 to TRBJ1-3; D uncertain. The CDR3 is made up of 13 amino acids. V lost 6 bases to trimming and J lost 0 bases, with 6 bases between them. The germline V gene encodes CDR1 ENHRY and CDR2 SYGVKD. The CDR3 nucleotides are TGTGCCATCAGAAGTTTCTCTGGAAACACCATATATTTT. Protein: CAIRSFSGNTIYF.

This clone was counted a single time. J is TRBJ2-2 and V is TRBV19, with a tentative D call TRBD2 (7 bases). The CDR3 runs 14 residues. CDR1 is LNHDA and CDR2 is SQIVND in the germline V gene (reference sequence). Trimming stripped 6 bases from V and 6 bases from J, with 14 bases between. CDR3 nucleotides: TGTGCCAGTAGAAGCGGGGCAGGGGCCGGGGAGCTGTTTTTT. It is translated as CASRSGAGAGELFF.